These T cell receptor beta chains were read from a single sample in a study of T cell responses to AZD1222 COVID-19 vaccine. Libraries were prepared by immunoSEQ multiplex PCR; TCRdb keeps only in-frame clonotypes and omits some of them. This sample has about 140,000 clones, with more than 80% found just once. The sample here was peripheral blood, taken on day 0 of AZD1222 vaccination. The origin of the receptors is an adult in good health. The CDR3 runs from the conserved cysteine through the conserved F or W. The D gene is left open where the match is weak. For some rows the clone size is stated as once, few or many, or as a class when expanded; others skip it.

>NA|TRBJ2-2|TRBD1|TRBV6-5|15
TGTGCCAGCAGCTACGACAGGGGATTCTCCGGGGAGCTGTTTTTT
CASSYDRGFSGELFF
>NA|TRBJ1-1|TRBD1|TRBV27|13
TGTGCCACCAGGACAGGAAAGAACACTGAAGCTTTCTTT
CATRTGKNTEAFF
>once|TRBJ1-3|NA|TRBV6-5|15
TGTGCCAGCAGTTACTCGGGAGGGGCTGGAAACACCATATATTTT
CASSYSGGAGNTIYF
>NA|TRBJ1-1|NA|TRBV27|14
TGTGCCAGCAGTTTATCAAGGGTTGGGACTGAAGCTTTCTTT
CASSLSRVGTEAFF
>NA|TRBJ2-2|TRBD1|TRBV19|15
TGTGCCAGTAATGGAGGACAGGGGGCGGCCGGGGAGCTGTTTTTT
CASNGGQGAAGELFF
>NA|TRBJ1-1|NA|TRBV28|12
TGTGCCAGCGGAGGGACGAACACTGAAGCTTTCTTT
CASGGTNTEAFF
>NA|TRBJ1-3|NA|TRBV7-8|12
TGTGCCAGCAGCCAAGGTGGAAACACCATATATTTT
CASSQGGNTIYF
>NA|TRBJ2-7|NA|TRBV5-5|16
TGTGCCAGCAGCCCAGAAAACAGGGCCCTCTCCTACGAGCAGTACTTC
CASSPENRALSYEQYF
>many|TRBJ2-7|TRBD2|TRBV2|15
TGTGCCAGCAGTGAATCGGGCGGGAGCTCCTACGAGCAGTACTTC
CASSESGGSSYEQYF
>NA|TRBJ2-7|NA|TRBV28|14
TGTGCCAGCAGTTTATCCGGACAGAACTACGAGCAGTACTTC
CASSLSGQNYEQYF
>NA|TRBJ2-3|NA|TRBV15|14
TGTGCCACCAGCCCCCGGGGAGCAACAGATACGCAGTATTTT
CATSPRGATDTQYF